In its sample, the clone carrying this T cell receptor (beta chain) ranks as medium-sized. What it binds is unknown. Assay used: immunoSEQ multiplex PCR; TCRdb lists only in-frame clones, some missing. Of roughly 3,800 clones in the sample, about three fifths were seen once. The data were taken from a study of T cells in tumors after PD-1 blockade. Study context: Mean per tumor sample: 25,000 or so templates (about 554-100,000), 6,041 unique clonotypes.

Trimming stripped 1 base from V and 3 bases from J, with 8 bases between. Germline loops: CDR1 SGHNT, CDR2 YENEEA. The CDR3 runs to 14 residues. The same primary tumor site was biopsied both before and after PD-1 blockade. General study points: In squamous cell carcinoma, around half of expanded exhausted clones were novel versus about 28% of other expanded CD8+ clones.

The sequences come from tumor tissue, collected after anti-PD-1 treatment. The chain carries TRBV11-3 and TRBJ2-3; D not certain. This TCR was recovered from a human donor with cutaneous squamous cell carcinoma. This chain's CDR3 is CASSLGPQTDTQYF. The DNA for the CDR3 is TGTGCCAGCAGCTTAGGTCCGCAGACAGATACGCAGTATTTT.